Each of the 2 T cell receptor beta chains below was sequenced from the same sample in a study of blood T cell repertoires in COVID-19. TCRdb's table, derived via immunoSEQ multiplex PCR, lists solely in-frame clones and lacks some. The sample consists of 200,000 to 250,000 clones, less than 90% of them appearing once. The specimen was PBMCs or T cells enriched from blood (not recorded which). All receptors derive from a woman aged 40 to 50 who had recovered from COVID-19.

The chain employs TRBV4-2 and TRBJ2-5; 7 bases are shared with TRBD1. CDR1 is LGHNA and CDR2 is YNFKEQ in the germline V gene. The CDR3 spans 13 residues. V dropped 4 bases and J dropped 5; count of bases not matched to a gene: 4. CDR3 coding DNA: TGTGCCAGCAGCCCCACAGGGGAGGAGACCCAGTACTTC. This encodes CASSPTGEETQYF.

The J gene is TRBJ2-7, the V gene TRBV6-5; 7 positions match TRBD2. Germline CDR1 is MNHEY and CDR2 is SVGAGI. This CDR3 is built from 16 residues. The V and J ends lost 4 bases and 1 base, in that order; junction bases with no gene match: 10. The CDR3 DNA is TGTGCCAGCAGTTCGAGAGCGGGGAGGGGTTCCTACGAGCAGTACGTC. Translating gives CASSSRAGRGSYEQYV.